This T cell receptor (beta chain) appears in the sequencing data of a study of shared clonotypes between healthy human individuals (dated by TCRdb to about 2020). For context, the study as a whole: A couple of women and three men aged 18 to 49 years were included in the cohort. Per donor, three plates each were used for CD4 naive and CD4 memory, two for CD8 naive, and one for CD8 memory. Blood TCR repertoires of five healthy adults were deeply sequenced to estimate repertoire size and the extent of clonotype sharing between individuals. Libraries were prepared and TCR repertoires were sequenced by different laboratories using diverse techniques, in order to increase sequencing depth and limit assay-specific biases. Each donor's leukapheresis produced roughly between about 0.9 and 9.5 billion PBMCs. Study-wide findings and limitations: Based on pairwise subsampling, the degree of clonotype sharing among donors was expected to be affected by sequencing depth. Approximately 5% of naive CD4, 3% to 4% of naive CD8, 2.3% of memory CD4, and 0.4% of memory CD8 clonotypes were shared across several donors. Naive subsets generally had larger estimated clonotype richness than memory subsets. The small number of donors limited the genetic and exposure-history diversity represented. Higher generation probabilities were observed for clonotypes shared by all four sorted-subset donors than for non-shared clonotypes. Sampling was limited to blood, and TCR repertoires in tissue likely differ from TCR repertoires in blood. Even with the large sequencing depth, rarefaction of the sorted-subset datasets indicated that sequencing was incomplete.

On this clone itself: Its antigen is not yet known. Base qualities were left out, and no much larger clone turns up one base away.

Healthy HIV-negative adults with no recently reported acute infections or vaccinations were included as donors. Only Caucasian adults living in Nashville, Tennessee, USA were represented among the donors. Magnetic negative selection was used to enrich CD4+ T cells, after which naive cells were positively selected on CD45RA and the negative fraction became the memory subset. Blood was obtained by leukapheresis, after which PBMCs were separated by Ficoll-Histopaque density gradient centrifugation and cryopreserved in liquid nitrogen vapor phase. Purity and quantity of every magnetically sorted T cell population were checked by analytical flow cytometry. Genomic DNA was isolated from every sorted fraction and measured by UV absorbance on a Nanodrop 2000c. TCR CDR3 regions were amplified from genomic DNA by multiplex PCR using the deep immunoSEQ assay. For each cell subset, the extracted genomic DNA was distributed evenly across all wells of several immunoSEQ 96-well plates, and each plate served as one replicate. For sorted subsets, approximately 210 ng of genomic DNA, equivalent to tens of thousands of T cell genomes, went into each replicate PCR. Purified libraries were measured with a Qubit 3.0 fluorometer, size-checked on a Bioanalyzer 2100, and measured again with the KAPA Library Quantification kit. A separate single-read 150-cycle Illumina NextSeq 550 flow cell was used to sequence each immunoSEQ 96-well plate. In the authors' own workflow: Because the immunoSEQ output included only junctional sequences and no quality scores, the filtering could not be the same as the filtering used for full-length reads. Sequences were annotated with PyIR, a Python wrapper for IgBLAST v1.9, and V/J genes and CDR3 were assigned using IMGT germline references. Reads were filtered out if the reads had weak V/J assignments (E-value above 1e-6), no CDR3, stop codons, out-of-frame junctions, or ambiguous translated residues. V3J clonotypes were defined as sequences sharing the same inferred V gene, J gene, and CDR3 amino acid sequence. To compute the percentage overlap between repertoires, the number of shared unique clonotypes was divided by the size of the smaller repertoire. Three approaches were used to assess repertoire richness: RTK rarefaction, the Chao1 estimator, and Recon v2.1 estimates of unobserved clonotypes. OLGA was used to compute generation probabilities for all TCRbeta clonotypes that the gDNA method yielded from a few donors. Here the immuneACCESS table is served through TCRdb, limited to in-frame sequences with V and J called. Missing clones are a known gap in these copies; in checked studies unresolved V genes cover under half, and the rest lacks a known reason. The DNA gave D and trimming, while V, J and clone size come from that table. Across this sample there are 1,400,000 or so clones, with approximately 98.5% seen only once. Clones ranked in the top ten supply 0.36% of the sample.

The CDR3 goes from the cysteine to the phenylalanine over 14 residues. Only CDR3 DNA is held: 42 bases, read in frame from base 1. Based on the germline V gene, the CDR1 and CDR2 sequences are SGDLS and YYNGEE. The junction carries 9 bases between V and J, which are trimmed by 0 bases and 3 bases respectively. This receptor was taken from a man aged 25-40 years in good health. The chain is assembled from TRBV9 and TRBJ2-5; no D gene call is confident. The source material was naive CD4+ T cells sorted from blood. The cell subset or site label for this specimen denotes: CD45RA+ positively selected. The DNA sequence is TGTGCCAGCAGCGTAGCCCCCACTAAAGAGACCCAGTACTTC. It translates to CASSVAPTKETQYF.